This T cell receptor (beta chain) was retrieved from a study of cytomegalovirus exposure and HLA in healthy donors. Regarding the study as a whole: A few of the chains that were CMV-associated were confirmed in vitro to be specific for CMV antigens. The authors enumerated 180 or so TCR beta chains as linked to cytomegalovirus. In presence/absence analyses, roughly uniform sequencing depth across donors was assumed.

Each donor was healthy, and each was a bone marrow donor. With regard to this clone: Its specificity is unknown.

Germline V gene lookup returns CDR1 LNHDA and CDR2 SQIVND (reference sequence). V dropped 3 bases and J dropped 5; count of bases not matched to a gene: 7. This CDR3 is 14 amino acids long. The PCR ran on 60 Vbeta and 13 Jbeta primers. TCRdb's table, derived via immunoSEQ multiplex PCR, lists solely in-frame clones and lacks some. The sample gives over 150,000 clones, roughly four fifths of which show up once; about 3.1% is in the top ten. This clonotype was sampled from a young woman in good health and CMV-seropositive. The chain combines TRBV19 with TRBJ2-7; TRBD1 aligns across 7 bases. Sequencing used PBMCs. The CDR3 here is CASSMGQSINEQYF. CDR3 nucleotide sequence: TGTGCCAGTAGTATGGGACAGTCGATTAACGAGCAGTACTTC.